This passage covers 10 T cell receptor beta chains from one sample sequenced in a study of blood T cell repertoires in COVID-19. Only in-frame clones appear in the TCRdb table, and some are missing; sequencing was by immunoSEQ multiplex PCR. The data hold 27,000 or so clones, with roughly nine tenths observed a single time. The sample consisted of peripheral blood. The receptor source for this set is a human donor with active COVID-19. The donor label of this sample is uncertain.

The chain recombines TRBV6-2 or TRBV6-3 with TRBJ2-5, with D perhaps matching TRBD2 (7 bases). V was clipped by 6 bases and J by 5 bases, with 16 bases between them. The V gene's germline CDR1 is MNHEY and CDR2 SVGEGT. This CDR3 spans 14 amino acids. The CDR3 DNA follows: TGTGCCAGCAGCCGAGGGAGGGGGAAGGAGACCCAGTACTTC. It encodes CASSRGRGKETQYF.

The rearrangement uses TRBV6-5 and TRBJ2-3; D call uncertain. The CDR3 has 13 residues. V was trimmed by 7 bases and J by 0 bases, leaving 8 bases between them. Germline V lookup: CDR1 MNHEY, CDR2 SVGAGI. The CDR3 region is CASTVRSTDTQYF. CDR3 DNA sequence: TGTGCCAGCACCGTCCGGAGCACAGATACGCAGTATTTT.

V gene TRBV9 combines with J gene TRBJ2-2; TRBD2 agrees at 10 bases. J was trimmed by 5 bases and V by 0 bases; bases with no gene match: 7. This CDR3 contains 17 residues. Germline-derived CDR1 and CDR2 are SGDLS and YYNGEE. CDR3 region: CASSVAIAGGRTGELFF. DNA of the CDR3: TGTGCCAGCAGCGTAGCGATAGCGGGGGGCCGTACCGGGGAGCTGTTTTTT. Supplemented by reference TRBV9 and TRBJ2-2, the full variable domain reads DSGVTQTPKHLITATGQRVTLRCSPRSGDLSVYWYQQSLDQGLQFLIQYYNGEERAKGNILERFSAQQFPDLHSELNLSSLELGDSALYFCASSVAIAGGRTGELFFGEGSRLTVL.

The V gene is TRBV30, the J gene TRBJ2-1; 12 nucleotides line up with TRBD2. CDR3 length equals 15 residues. Germline CDR1 GTSNPN, CDR2 SVGIG (reference sequence). V shed 2 bases, J shed 4 bases, and the junction held 3 bases outside the gene matches. The DNA for the CDR3 is TGTGCCTGGAGTCGACTAGCGGGGGAGTACAATGAGCAGTTCTTC. It specifies CAWSRLAGEYNEQFF.

V usage is TRBV7-2 and J usage is TRBJ2-5; 10 nucleotides agree with TRBD2. The junction had 7 bases not matched to a gene; V was cut back by 6 bases and J by 3 bases. From germline, CDR1 is SGHTA and CDR2 FQGNSA. This CDR3 contains 15 residues. CDR3 DNA sequence: TGTGCCAGCAGTTGGACTAGCGGAAGTAAAGAGACCCAGTACTTC. It is translated as CASSWTSGSKETQYF.

V is TRBV3-1 (or the pseudogene TRBV3-2) and J is TRBJ2-7; TRBD1 matches 7 bases. Germline assignment: CDR1 LGHDT and CDR2 YNNKEL (reference sequence). V lost 5 bases to trimming and J lost 0 bases; unmatched junction nucleotides: 7. This CDR3 is built from 15 residues. The CDR3 reads CASSRGQPGSYEQYF. DNA of the CDR3: TGTGCCAGCAGCAGGGGACAGCCGGGCTCCTACGAGCAGTACTTC.

The rearrangement links TRBV6-1 to TRBJ2-3; 7 bases map to TRBD2. Looked up from germline, CDR1 is MNHNS and CDR2 is SASEGT. Trimming at V came to 3 bases and at J to 9 bases, leaving 12 bases not matched to a gene. This CDR3 spans 15 amino acids. The DNA for the CDR3 is TGTGCCAGCAGTGAGGGAGGGAGACGAGAGGGGACGCAGTATTTT. This gives the protein CASSEGGRREGTQYF.

The chain recombines TRBV6-5 with TRBJ1-1, with D uncertain. Deletions cut 0 bases from V and 7 bases from J, with 9 bases between. The CDR3 sequence is 13 residues long. Germline values: CDR1 MNHEY, CDR2 SVGAGI. The CDR3, as DNA: TGTGCCAGCAGTTACTCTCCCTCCCTTGAAGCTTTCTTT. Encoded protein: CASSYSPSLEAFF.

The V gene is TRBV5-1, the J gene TRBJ1-5, with D tentatively TRBD1 (6 bases). The V end lost 3 bases, the J end lost 0 bases, and 16 bases lay between the germline ends. CDR1 SGHRS and CDR2 YFSETQ come from the germline V gene. The CDR3 loop spans 17 amino acids. CDR3 protein: CASSSGAGGYSNQPQHF. CDR3 in DNA: TGCGCCAGCAGCTCTGGGGCGGGGGGCTATAGCAATCAGCCCCAGCATTTT.

The chain couples TRBV7-9 to TRBJ2-4, with 7 bases matching TRBD2. There are 13 residues in the CDR3. The V gene's germline CDR1 is SEHNR and CDR2 FQNEAQ (reference sequence). V shed 7 bases and J 8 bases; nucleotides not matched to a gene: 8. The CDR3 sequence is CASIGEGRDIQYF. Here the CDR3 DNA reads TGTGCCAGCATAGGGGAGGGGAGAGACATTCAGTACTTC.